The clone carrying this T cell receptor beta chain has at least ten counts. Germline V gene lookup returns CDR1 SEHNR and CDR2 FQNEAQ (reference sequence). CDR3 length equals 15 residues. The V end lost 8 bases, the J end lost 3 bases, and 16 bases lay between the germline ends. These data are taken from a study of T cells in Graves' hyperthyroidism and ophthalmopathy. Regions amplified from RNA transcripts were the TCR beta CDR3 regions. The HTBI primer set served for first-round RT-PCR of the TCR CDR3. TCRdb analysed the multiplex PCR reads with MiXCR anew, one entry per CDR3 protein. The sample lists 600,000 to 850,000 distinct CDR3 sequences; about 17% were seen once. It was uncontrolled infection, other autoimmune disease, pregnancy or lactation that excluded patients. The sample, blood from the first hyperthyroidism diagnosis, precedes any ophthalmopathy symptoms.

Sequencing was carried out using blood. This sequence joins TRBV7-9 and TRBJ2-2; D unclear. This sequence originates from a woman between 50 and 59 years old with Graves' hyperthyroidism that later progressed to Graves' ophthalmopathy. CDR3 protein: CASAPGPVDTGELFF. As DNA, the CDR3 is TGTGCCAGCGCACCAGGCCCTGTGGACACCGGGGAGCTGTTTTTT.